The clone carrying this T cell receptor (beta chain) occurred a few times. Its antigen remains unidentified. Individual cDNA molecules received unique molecular identifiers in the library. Per the original data handling: Samples ranged from about 23,224 to 690,600 TCRs, with a median of about 96,000. TCRdb re-analysed the RACE reads in MiXCR, keeping a single row per CDR3 protein. TCRdb's processing, not the authors', yielded these V and J calls. The sample shows about 78,000 distinct CDR3 sequences, approximately 9% of them seen only once. The sample belongs to a study of human T cells and chemical hapten exposure. As for the study in general: Patients received weekly diphenylcyclopropenone doses to the scalp throughout the approximately 24-week study. Regarding the study as a whole: The study found that DPC sensitization did not change TCRs above 1 in 1000 frequency.

Losses at the gene ends were 4 bases for V and 2 bases for J; bases not matched to a gene: 8. The CDR3 has 16 amino acids. Looked up from germline, CDR1 is SGDLS and CDR2 is YYNGEE. Time point given: patch test 2, 6 weeks after DPC sensitization. Treatment defined: therapeutic diphenylcyclopropenone sensitization with weekly scalp DPC. The sequence derives from a woman aged 45-65 years with alopecia areata. Some clones in this sample may be carry-over from other donors' samples. The V and J genes are TRBV9 and TRBJ1-3; 8 bases are shared with TRBD1. This specimen was whole blood, taken in connection with sensitization to the hapten diphenylcyclopropenone (DPC). The CDR3 nucleotides read TGTGCCAGCAGCCCCGGGACAGGTACCACTGGAAACACCATATATTTT. It yields the protein CASSPGTGTTGNTIYF. Complete variable domain (other parts from reference TRBV9 and TRBJ1-3): DSGVTQTPKHLITATGQRVTLRCSPRSGDLSVYWYQQSLDQGLQFLIQYYNGEERAKGNILERFSAQQFPDLHSELNLSSLELGDSALYFCASSPGTGTTGNTIYFGEGSWLTVV.